This T cell receptor beta chain was sequenced during a study of shared clonotypes between healthy human individuals. Study-level information: Used for every donor were three CD4 naive, three CD4 memory, two CD8 naive and one CD8 memory plate.

Assay used: immunoSEQ multiplex PCR; TCRdb lists only in-frame clones, some missing. The data contain fewer than 1 million clones, about 96% of them seen just once; the ten biggest clones take up about 0.25%. Terminally differentiated effector memory CD45RA+ cells were left out of the naive CD8 fraction, which was CD45RO-negative and positively selected for CCR7. A word on this clone: Its antigen remains unidentified. The sample contains more than one DNA sequence encoding this CDR3.

Study observations and caveats: Rarefaction analysis demonstrated incomplete sorted-subset sequencing notwithstanding large depth.

Sequencing was performed on naive CD8+ T cells sorted from blood. The receptor's source is a man younger than 40 in good health.

CDR3: CASSLASEQFF. As DNA, the CDR3 is TGTGCCAGCAGCTTAGCGAGTGAGCAGTTCTTC. The J gene is TRBJ2-1, the V gene TRBV7-9; D is undetermined. V was trimmed by 0 bases and J by 9 bases, leaving 3 bases between them. This CDR3 is 11 amino acids long. Germline V gives CDR1 SEHNR, CDR2 FQNEAQ (reference sequence).